The 28 T cell receptor beta chains below come from one sample, sequenced in a study of T cells in tuberculosis. Clones were read by immunoSEQ multiplex PCR, and TCRdb kept only the in-frame ones, dropping some. The sample includes about 36,000 clones, roughly 93% of them seen just once. Sequencing was carried out using PBMCs. These receptors were collected from a donor aged 5-35 years with latent tuberculosis or without tuberculosis infection.

The chain employs TRBV12-5 and TRBJ2-3, with D perhaps matching TRBD1 (6 bases). CDR3 size: 13 residues. Germline values: CDR1 LGHNT, CDR2 FRNRAP. Trimming removed 6 bases at V and 1 base at J, with 8 bases between. CDR3 bases: TGTGCTAGTGGCCCAGGGGGCACAGATACGCAGTATTTT. Its translation: CASGPGGTDTQYF.

This clone was observed a few times. This chain uses TRBV11-2 with TRBJ1-1; D remains unclear. This CDR3 has 13 residues. V was pared by 0 bases and J by 4 bases, with 6 bases between. Germline assignment: CDR1 SGHAT and CDR2 FQNNGV. CDR3 sequence: CASSLDYSTEAFF. CDR3 bases: TGTGCCAGCAGCTTAGATTATTCCACTGAAGCTTTCTTT.

V usage is TRBV19 and J usage is TRBJ2-3, with 7 bases matching TRBD1. Germline V gene lookup returns CDR1 LNHDA and CDR2 SQIVND (reference sequence). With V trimmed by 4 bases and J by 3 bases, 19 bases remained unmatched. CDR3 length: 19 amino acids. The CDR3 nucleotides read TGTGCCAGTAGTAGGCCGTTAGAACCGGGACAGTTTTCAACAGATACGCAGTATTTT. Protein sequence: CASSRPLEPGQFSTDTQYF.

The rearrangement joins TRBV9 to TRBJ1-2, with unresolved D. This CDR3 has 13 residues. V was shortened by 0 bases and J by 5 bases, with 8 bases between the two germline ends. Germline V lookup: CDR1 SGDLS, CDR2 YYNGEE. For the CDR3, the DNA is TGTGCCAGCAGCGTAGCAGTCGGGTATGGCTACACCTTC. Translated, it gives CASSVAVGYGYTF.

The chain recombines TRBV15 with TRBJ1-4; 9 positions agree with TRBD1. CDR3 length equals 16 residues. Germline V gene lookup returns CDR1 LNHNV and CDR2 YYDKDF (reference sequence). After removal of 1 base from V and 3 bases from J, the junction contained 3 bases not matched to a gene. The CDR3 nucleotides are TGTGCCACCAGCAGAGGGGACAGGGTTGCTAATGAAAAACTGTTTTTT. Its protein product is CATSRGDRVANEKLFF.

V and J are TRBV19 and TRBJ1-2, with D tentatively TRBD1 (6 bases). CDR1 LNHDA and CDR2 SQIVND come from the germline V gene (reference sequence). The CDR3 is 17 amino acids. With 6 bases removed from V and 1 base from J, the gap between germline ends came to 21 bases. The CDR3 nucleotides are TGTGCCAGTAGGGGAGGGGACACACACTTCCTTAACTATGGCTACACCTTC. Its protein product is CASRGGDTHFLNYGYTF.

The rearrangement links TRBV7-7 to TRBJ2-3; tentative D call: TRBD1 (5 bases). With 1 base removed from V and 0 bases from J, the gap between germline ends came to 8 bases. The CDR3 length is 15 residues. Per the germline V gene, CDR1 is SSHAT and CDR2 is FNYEAQ (reference sequence). The CDR3 nucleotides read TGTGCCAGCAGCTTAGGTACAGGCAGCACAGATACGCAGTATTTT. This encodes CASSLGTGSTDTQYF.

This clone was detected once. This chain joins TRBV25-1 and TRBJ1-5; D is undetermined. The CDR3 length is 15 residues. V lost 1 base to trimming and J lost 3 bases, with 10 bases between them. Per the germline V gene, CDR1 is MGHDK and CDR2 is SYGVNS. The CDR3 is CASSELWEINQPQHF. The CDR3, as DNA: TGTGCCAGCAGTGAATTGTGGGAGATCAATCAGCCCCAGCATTTT.

V and J are TRBV5-6 and TRBJ1-3, with D uncertain. Germline assignment: CDR1 SGHDT and CDR2 YYEEEE. Trimming left V 0 bases short and J 0 bases short, with 4 bases between. The CDR3 is 14 residues long. The chain's CDR3 is CASSLDFSGNTIYF. CDR3 coding DNA: TGTGCCAGCAGCTTGGACTTCTCTGGAAACACCATATATTTT. Complete variable domain (other parts from reference TRBV5-6 and TRBJ1-3): DAGVTQSPTHLIKTRGQQVTLRCSPKSGHDTVSWYQQALGQGPQFIFQYYEEEERQRGNFPDRFSGHQFPNYSSELNVNALLLGDSALYLCASSLDFSGNTIYFGEGSWLTVV.

J is TRBJ1-5 and V is TRBV7-3; D is ambiguous. V lost 3 bases, J lost 4 bases, and 4 bases lay in between. The CDR3 consists of 12 residues. Germline V lookup: CDR1 SGHTA, CDR2 FQGTGA. The CDR3 nucleotides are TGTGCCAGCAGCTTTCCTAATCAGCCCCAGCATTTT. Translation gives CASSFPNQPQHF.

V usage is TRBV19 and J usage is TRBJ1-6, with D uncertain. Trimming left V 6 bases short and J 9 bases short, with 12 bases between. The germline V gene encodes CDR1 LNHDA and CDR2 SQIVND (reference sequence). The CDR3 is 13 amino acids. Here the CDR3 reads CASREGTGSPLHF. The CDR3 nucleotides read TGTGCCAGTAGAGAGGGCACGGGTTCACCCCTCCACTTT.

This chain joins TRBV5-6 and TRBJ2-7, with D hard to call. There are 12 residues in the CDR3. Per germline, CDR1 SGHDT and CDR2 YYEEEE. Trimming took 2 bases from V and 6 from J, leaving 9 bases between them. The CDR3, as DNA: TGTGCCAGCAGCTTTTTGAGGAGCGAGCAGTACTTC. This sequence encodes CASSFLRSEQYF.

V is TRBV4-3 and J is TRBJ2-7; 10 bases line up with TRBD1. The germline CDR1 and CDR2 sequences are LGHNA and YSLEER. The V and J ends lost 2 bases and 7 bases, in that order; junction bases with no gene match: 8. This CDR3 contains 15 residues. Here the CDR3 DNA reads TGCGCCAGCAGCCAATGGGGACAGGGGTCGCGGGAGCAGTACTTC. Translating it yields CASSQWGQGSREQYF.

Worth noting for this clone: Within the sample, other DNA sequences also encode this same CDR3. The chain combines TRBV6-5 with TRBJ1-1, with D perhaps matching TRBD1 (5 bases). This CDR3 is built from 13 residues. The germline V and J ends were trimmed by 0 bases and 5 bases, with 7 bases remaining between them. CDR1 is MNHEY, CDR2 SVGAGI, per germline. CDR3: CASSYSGGTEAFF. CDR3 nucleotide sequence: TGTGCCAGCAGTTACTCCGGGGGGACTGAAGCTTTCTTT.

The gene calls are TRBV5-6 and TRBJ2-2; 13 nucleotides match TRBD2. The length of the CDR3 is 17 residues. The germline CDR1 and CDR2 sequences are SGHDT and YYEEEE. Losses at the gene ends were 3 bases for V and 6 bases for J; bases not matched to a gene: 8. CDR3 sequence (DNA): TGTGCCAGCAGCTCGGGACTAGCGGGGCTATTGTCCGGGGAGCTGTTTTTT. It is translated as CASSSGLAGLLSGELFF.

The chain has TRBV10-3 and TRBJ2-5; maybe TRBD1 (6 bases). The germline V gene encodes CDR1 ENHRY and CDR2 SYGVKD. Trimming took off 3 bases at V and 0 bases at J, with 11 bases between the two ends. The CDR3 runs 15 residues. CDR3 nucleotide sequence: TGTGCCATCAGTGACCCGGACAGCAACCAAGAGACCCAGTACTTC. This sequence encodes CAISDPDSNQETQYF.

V is TRBV28 and J is TRBJ1-1, with D uncertain. The germline gives CDR1 MDHEN, CDR2 SYDVKM. The CDR3 extends over 11 amino acids. Trimming left V 2 bases short and J 4 bases short, with 2 bases between. Here the CDR3 DNA reads TGTGCCAGCAGTTTACGCACTGAAGCTTTCTTT. Amino acid sequence: CASSLRTEAFF.

The chain recombines TRBV27 with TRBJ1-2; no clear D gene. The CDR3 spans 14 residues. Trimming pared 5 bases from V and 4 bases from J, leaving 14 bases between. CDR1 MNHEY and CDR2 SMNVEV come from the germline V gene (reference sequence). The CDR3 DNA reads as TGTGCCAGCAGTCCGAAGACATCCATCTATGGCTACACCTTC. Amino acid sequence: CASSPKTSIYGYTF.

The chain recombines TRBV6-5 with TRBJ2-3; no definite D call. V was trimmed by 0 bases and J by 2 bases, leaving 6 bases between them. This CDR3 region has 14 residues. The germline V gene has CDR1 MNHEY and CDR2 SVGAGI. Written as DNA, the CDR3 is TGTGCCAGCAGTTACTCCGGGTTCACAGATACGCAGTATTTT. Translated: CASSYSGFTDTQYF.

The rearrangement joins TRBV6-4 to TRBJ2-2; D may be TRBD1 (6 bases). Deletions cut 5 bases from V and 7 bases from J, with 11 bases between. Per germline, CDR1 MRHNA and CDR2 SNTAGT. The CDR3 has 13 amino acids. CDR3 region: CASSYTGLGELFF. The CDR3, as DNA: TGTGCCAGCAGTTACACAGGGCTCGGGGAGCTGTTTTTT.

The rearrangement uses TRBV7-3 and TRBJ2-1; the D gene is possibly TRBD1 (5 bases). Trimming shortened V by 2 bases and J by 7 bases, and 21 bases separated the two germline ends. Germline CDR1 reads SGHTA; CDR2 reads FQGTGA. The CDR3 covers 17 residues. The CDR3 is CASSLFPGSPSGNEQFF. In DNA, the CDR3 is TGTGCCAGCAGCTTATTCCCAGGGTCACCCAGTGGGAATGAGCAGTTCTTC.

The chain recombines TRBV7-3 with TRBJ1-2; D remains unclear. The germline V gene encodes CDR1 SGHTA and CDR2 FQGTGA. Deletions cut 3 bases from V and 5 bases from J, with 10 bases between. CDR3 length: 13 amino acids. The CDR3 coding sequence is TGTGCCAGCAGCTTCCAAGCGGGTTATGGCTACACCTTC. Protein product: CASSFQAGYGYTF.

This clone was observed a handful of times. This chain connects TRBV15 to TRBJ2-3; 7 nucleotides agree with TRBD2. Trimming at V came to 8 bases and at J to 2 bases, leaving 10 bases not matched to a gene. CDR3 length equals 15 residues. Per the germline V gene, CDR1 is LNHNV and CDR2 is YYDKDF (reference sequence). The DNA for the CDR3 is TGTGCCACCCTCCCGGCGGGGGAGGTCACAGATACGCAGTATTTT. Encoded protein: CATLPAGEVTDTQYF. Together with reference TRBV15 and TRBJ2-3, the CDR3 gives the full variable domain: DAMVIQNPRYQVTQFGKPVTLSCSQTLNHNVMYWYQQKSSQAPKLLFHYYDKDFNNEADTPDNFQSRRPNTSFCFLDIRSPGLGDTAMYLCATLPAGEVTDTQYFGPGTRLTVL.

This sequence joins TRBV6-6 and TRBJ1-6; 8 nucleotides align to TRBD1. This CDR3 is 14 amino acids long. Germline CDR1 and CDR2: MNHNY and SVGAGI (reference sequence). V lost 5 bases, J lost 6 bases, and 3 bases stayed unmatched. The CDR3 DNA reads as TGTGCCAGCAGTCTACAGGGGGTTAATTCACCCCTCCACTTT. It is translated as CASSLQGVNSPLHF.

This chain connects TRBV9 to TRBJ2-7; TRBD1 matches at 8 bases. CDR1 SGDLS and CDR2 YYNGEE come from the germline V gene. This CDR3 has 15 residues. J gave up 5 bases and V 5 bases, and 12 bases lay outside the gene matches. The CDR3 is CASSGVQGAVHEQYF. The CDR3 region has the DNA TGTGCCAGCAGTGGGGTCCAGGGGGCAGTTCACGAGCAGTACTTC. Based on the CDR3 plus reference TRBV9 and TRBJ2-7, the full variable domain is DSGVTQTPKHLITATGQRVTLRCSPRSGDLSVYWYQQSLDQGLQFLIQYYNGEERAKGNILERFSAQQFPDLHSELNLSSLELGDSALYFCASSGVQGAVHEQYFGPGTRLTVT.

The chain links TRBV21-1 to TRBJ1-6. TRBV21-1 corresponds to a pseudogene. CDR3 length: 13 residues. The CDR3 nucleotides are TGTGCCAGCAGAACTTTCGGTAATTCACCCCTCCACTTT. It yields the protein CASRTFGNSPLHF.

This chain joins TRBV27 and TRBJ2-1, with 7 bases fitting TRBD1. The CDR3 spans 16 residues. The junction had 8 bases not matched to a gene; V was cut back by 2 bases and J by 4 bases. Per the germline V gene, CDR1 is MNHEY and CDR2 is SMNVEV (reference sequence). In nucleotides, the CDR3 is TGTGCCAGCAGTTTAATAGGGACAGCCAAATACAATGAGCAGTTCTTC. Protein sequence: CASSLIGTAKYNEQFF.

The J gene is TRBJ2-2, the V gene TRBV6-1; TRBD1 agrees at 9 bases. With 9 bases clipped from V and 4 bases from J, the junction kept 6 bases outside the gene matches. The CDR3 consists of 14 residues. From germline, CDR1 is MNHNS and CDR2 SASEGT. The CDR3 DNA is TGTGCCAGAAGGACAGGGGTGGGCACCGGGGAGCTGTTTTTT. It encodes CARRTGVGTGELFF.